This TCR beta chain originates from a study of cytomegalovirus exposure and HLA in healthy donors. Overall study: The approximately 130 validation repertoires and the approximately 630 first-cohort repertoires shared a platform, a later analysis reported.

The CDR3 extends over 14 amino acids. CDR1 and CDR2 (germline): SGHRS, YFSETQ. V dropped 0 bases and J dropped 4 bases, with 11 bases sitting between them. TCRdb keeps only in-frame clones here, not all; method: immunoSEQ multiplex PCR. The sample lists approximately 160,000 clones, roughly 90% occurring once. The sample was PBMCs. V usage is TRBV5-1 and J usage is TRBJ2-7; TRBD2 is a possible D gene (6 bases). The receptor was isolated from a woman aged 18-29 years in good health and CMV-seronegative. Written as DNA, the CDR3 is TGCGCCAGCAGCTTGGAACGCGGGGCGTACGAGCAGTACTTC. Its translation is CASSLERGAYEQYF.